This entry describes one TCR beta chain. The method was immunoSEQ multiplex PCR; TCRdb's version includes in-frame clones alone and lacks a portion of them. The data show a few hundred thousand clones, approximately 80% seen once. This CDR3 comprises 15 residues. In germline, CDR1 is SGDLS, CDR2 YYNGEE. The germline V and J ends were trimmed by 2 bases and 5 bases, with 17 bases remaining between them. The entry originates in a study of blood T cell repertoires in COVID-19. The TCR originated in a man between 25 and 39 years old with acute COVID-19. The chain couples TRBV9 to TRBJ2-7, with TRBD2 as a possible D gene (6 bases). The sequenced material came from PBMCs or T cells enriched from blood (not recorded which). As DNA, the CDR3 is TGTGCCAGCAGCGTGTTTGGACTATTAGGGGACGAGCAGTACTTC. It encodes CASSVFGLLGDEQYF.